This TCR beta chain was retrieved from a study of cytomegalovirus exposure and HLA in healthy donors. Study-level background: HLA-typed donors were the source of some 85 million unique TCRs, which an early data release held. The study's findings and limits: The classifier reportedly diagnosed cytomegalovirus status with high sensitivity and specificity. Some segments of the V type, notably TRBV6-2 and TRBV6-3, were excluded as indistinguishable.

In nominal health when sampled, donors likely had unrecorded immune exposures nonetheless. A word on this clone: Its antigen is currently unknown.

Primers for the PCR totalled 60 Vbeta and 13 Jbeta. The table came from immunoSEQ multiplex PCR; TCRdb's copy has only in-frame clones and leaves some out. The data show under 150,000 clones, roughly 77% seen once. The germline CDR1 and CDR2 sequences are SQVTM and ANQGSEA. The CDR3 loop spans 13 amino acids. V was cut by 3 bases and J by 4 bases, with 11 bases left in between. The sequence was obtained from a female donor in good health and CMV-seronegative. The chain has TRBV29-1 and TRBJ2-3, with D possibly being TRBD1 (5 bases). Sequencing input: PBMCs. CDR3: CSVDRVNADTQYF. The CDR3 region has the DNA TGCAGCGTTGACAGGGTAAACGCAGATACGCAGTATTTT.